This T cell receptor beta chain was recovered during a study of PD-L1 blockade in urothelial cancer. The CDR3 extends over 15 amino acids. Germline CDR1 LNHDA, CDR2 SQIVND (reference sequence). V shed 6 bases, J shed 2 bases, and the junction held 4 bases outside the gene matches. Generated by immunoSEQ multiplex PCR, the TCRdb table keeps only in-frame clones and is missing some. The profile shows fewer than 50,000 clones, 70% to 90% of them singletons. In its sample, this clone was seen a few times. The sequence came from a man aged 55 to 70 with urothelial cancer. The sample consisted of PBMCs, taken around atezolizumab (anti-PD-L1) treatment. The gene calls are TRBV19 and TRBJ1-5, with 10 bases lining up with TRBD1. CDR3 loop: CASRKGQGGNQPQHF. The CDR3 nucleotides are TGTGCCAGTAGAAAAGGACAGGGGGGCAATCAGCCCCAGCATTTT.